These T cell receptor beta chains were read from a single sample in a study of blood T cell repertoires in COVID-19. Some clones are missing from TCRdb's copy, which holds only in-frame ones; the method was immunoSEQ multiplex PCR. Of 270,000 or so clones listed, approximately 90% are singletons. Sequenced sample: PBMCs or T cells enriched from blood (not recorded which). The receptor set was obtained from a middle-aged woman with acute COVID-19. Both conserved end residues are part of each CDR3. Fields, in order: V gene, clone size, D gene, J gene, CDR3 protein, CDR3 DNA. The D gene is left open where the match is weak. Size tells how often a clone was seen (once, few, many) or the class of an expanded clone, and some rows leave it out.

V gene: TRBV28; clone size: NA; D gene: NA; J gene: TRBJ1-1; CDR3 protein: CASPSEGRSDPEAFF; CDR3 DNA: TGTGCCAGCCCCTCAGAGGGCAGGAGCGATCCTGAAGCTTTCTTT
V gene: TRBV24-1; clone size: NA; D gene: NA; J gene: TRBJ1-6; CDR3 protein: CATSDLTGINSPLHF; CDR3 DNA: TGTGCCACCAGTGATTTAACAGGGATTAATTCACCCCTCCACTTT
V gene: TRBV5-1; clone size: NA; D gene: NA; J gene: TRBJ1-6; CDR3 protein: CASSLMSEGDSPLHF; CDR3 DNA: TGCGCCAGCAGCTTGATGTCTGAAGGGGATTCACCCCTCCACTTT
V gene: TRBV6-1; clone size: NA; D gene: NA; J gene: TRBJ1-1; CDR3 protein: CASSDPYSPEAFF; CDR3 DNA: TGTGCCAGCAGTGACCCCTATTCCCCTGAAGCTTTCTTT
V gene: TRBV2; clone size: NA; D gene: NA; J gene: TRBJ1-2; CDR3 protein: CASRGQVNYGYTF; CDR3 DNA: TGTGCCAGCAGAGGCCAGGTAAACTATGGCTACACCTTC
V gene: TRBV5-1; clone size: once; D gene: TRBD1; J gene: TRBJ1-2; CDR3 protein: CASSLGQEDYGYTF; CDR3 DNA: TGCGCCAGCAGCTTAGGACAGGAAGACTATGGCTACACCTTC
V gene: TRBV7-9; clone size: NA; D gene: TRBD2; J gene: TRBJ2-3; CDR3 protein: CASSQLGGNTDTQYF; CDR3 DNA: TGTGCCAGCAGCCAACTGGGGGGGAACACAGATACGCAGTATTTT
V gene: TRBV3-1/TRBV3-2; clone size: NA; D gene: NA; J gene: TRBJ1-2; CDR3 protein: CASSQDDSYGYTF; CDR3 DNA: TGTGCCAGCAGCCAAGACGACTCCTATGGCTACACCTTC
V gene: TRBV5-1; clone size: NA; D gene: NA; J gene: TRBJ2-5; CDR3 protein: CASEDYPIEETQYF; CDR3 DNA: TGCGCCAGCGAAGACTACCCGATCGAAGAGACCCAGTACTTC
V gene: TRBV5-1; clone size: NA; D gene: NA; J gene: TRBJ1-1; CDR3 protein: CASTPSGGTGTEAFF; CDR3 DNA: TGCGCCAGCACCCCGAGCGGGGGCACGGGCACTGAAGCTTTCTTT
V gene: TRBV4-3; clone size: NA; D gene: NA; J gene: TRBJ1-3; CDR3 protein: CASSQDLAGGGNTIYF; CDR3 DNA: TGCGCCAGCAGCCAAGATCTTGCGGGAGGTGGAAACACCATATATTTT
V gene: TRBV27; clone size: NA; D gene: TRBD1; J gene: TRBJ2-1; CDR3 protein: CATGKDRGNNEQFF; CDR3 DNA: TGTGCCACCGGAAAGGACAGGGGTAACAATGAGCAGTTCTTC
V gene: TRBV5-8; clone size: NA; D gene: TRBD2; J gene: TRBJ2-4; CDR3 protein: CASSLLAGGATAKNIQYF; CDR3 DNA: TGTGCCAGCAGCTTACTAGCGGGAGGAGCGACGGCCAAAAACATTCAGTACTTC
V gene: TRBV7-2; clone size: NA; D gene: NA; J gene: TRBJ1-1; CDR3 protein: CASSFQGLNTEAFF; CDR3 DNA: TGTGCCAGCAGCTTTCAGGGCTTGAACACTGAAGCTTTCTTT
V gene: TRBV2; clone size: NA; D gene: NA; J gene: TRBJ2-3; CDR3 protein: CASSIRQGTTDTQYF; CDR3 DNA: TGTGCCAGCAGCATAAGGCAGGGCACCACAGATACGCAGTATTTT
V gene: TRBV5-1; clone size: NA; D gene: TRBD2; J gene: TRBJ2-5; CDR3 protein: CASSLARSSGRETQYF; CDR3 DNA: TGCGCCAGCAGCTTGGCCCGGTCTAGCGGGAGGGAGACCCAGTACTTC
V gene: TRBV7-9; clone size: few; D gene: NA; J gene: TRBJ1-2; CDR3 protein: CASSGDQTGNYGYTF; CDR3 DNA: TGTGCCAGCAGCGGAGACCAAACAGGGAACTATGGCTACACCTTC
V gene: TRBV5-8; clone size: once; D gene: NA; J gene: TRBJ2-1; CDR3 protein: CASSLVDNNEQFF; CDR3 DNA: TGTGCCAGCAGCTTGGTAGACAACAATGAGCAGTTCTTC
V gene: TRBV2; clone size: NA; D gene: NA; J gene: TRBJ2-1; CDR3 protein: CASRQGGHYNEQFF; CDR3 DNA: TGTGCCAGCAGACAAGGAGGGCACTACAATGAGCAGTTCTTC
V gene: TRBV25-1; clone size: NA; D gene: TRBD1; J gene: TRBJ1-2; CDR3 protein: CASKTGTVDGYTF; CDR3 DNA: TGTGCCAGCAAGACCGGGACAGTGGATGGCTACACCTTC
V gene: TRBV5-4; clone size: NA; D gene: TRBD2; J gene: TRBJ2-7; CDR3 protein: CASSPGRRAYEQYF; CDR3 DNA: TGTGCCAGCAGCCCCGGGAGGCGGGCCTACGAGCAGTACTTC
V gene: TRBV5-1; clone size: NA; D gene: NA; J gene: TRBJ1-4; CDR3 protein: CASSLEGLPNEKLFF; CDR3 DNA: TGCGCCAGCAGCTTGGAGGGACTCCCTAATGAAAAACTGTTTTTT
V gene: TRBV7-9; clone size: few; D gene: NA; J gene: TRBJ1-3; CDR3 protein: CASSLALPGGNTIYF; CDR3 DNA: TGTGCCAGCAGCTTGGCTCTTCCGGGTGGAAACACCATATATTTT
V gene: TRBV10-2; clone size: NA; D gene: NA; J gene: TRBJ2-1; CDR3 protein: CASRPTGEPEQFF; CDR3 DNA: TGCGCCAGCAGACCGACGGGAGAGCCAGAGCAGTTCTTC
V gene: TRBV15; clone size: NA; D gene: TRBD2; J gene: TRBJ2-1; CDR3 protein: CATSRAASGANEQFF; CDR3 DNA: TGTGCCACCAGCAGAGCAGCTAGCGGGGCCAATGAGCAGTTCTTC
V gene: TRBV11-2; clone size: once; D gene: TRBD2; J gene: TRBJ2-1; CDR3 protein: CASSLGLAGGGDEQFF; CDR3 DNA: TGTGCCAGCAGCTTGGGACTAGCGGGAGGAGGGGATGAGCAGTTCTTC
V gene: TRBV19; clone size: NA; D gene: NA; J gene: TRBJ1-4; CDR3 protein: CASSIRDTGEKLFF; CDR3 DNA: TGTGCCAGTAGTATTCGGGATACCGGTGAAAAACTGTTTTTT